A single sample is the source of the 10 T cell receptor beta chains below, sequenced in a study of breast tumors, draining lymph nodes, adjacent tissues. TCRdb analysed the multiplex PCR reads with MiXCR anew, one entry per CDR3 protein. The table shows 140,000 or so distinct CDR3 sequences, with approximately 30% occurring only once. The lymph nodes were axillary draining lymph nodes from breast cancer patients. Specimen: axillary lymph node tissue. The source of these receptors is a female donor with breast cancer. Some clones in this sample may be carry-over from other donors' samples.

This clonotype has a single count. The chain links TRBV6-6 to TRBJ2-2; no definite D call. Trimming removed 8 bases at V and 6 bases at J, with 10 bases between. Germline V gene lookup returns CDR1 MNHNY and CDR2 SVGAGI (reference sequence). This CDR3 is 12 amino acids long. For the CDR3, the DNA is TGTGCCAGCTTTCCGGGCGCCGGGGAGCTGTTTTTT. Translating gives CASFPGAGELFF.

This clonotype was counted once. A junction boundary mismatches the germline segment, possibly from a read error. CDR3 sequence: CATSDLVDRGGLAGGQEQLF. The CDR3 DNA follows: TGTGCCACCAGTGATTTGGTAGACAGAGGAGGACTAGCGGGGGGGCAGGAGCAGCTCTTC. The chain is built from TRBV24-1 and TRBJ2-1, with TRBD2 identical over 15 bases. The germline CDR1 and CDR2 sequences are KGHDR and SFDVKD. This CDR3 has 20 residues.

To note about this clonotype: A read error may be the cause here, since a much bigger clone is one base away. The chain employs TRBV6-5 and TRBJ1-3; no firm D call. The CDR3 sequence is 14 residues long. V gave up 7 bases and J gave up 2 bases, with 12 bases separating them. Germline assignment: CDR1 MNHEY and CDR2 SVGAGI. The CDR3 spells CASTPGSAGNTIYF. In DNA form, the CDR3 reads TGTGCCAGCACCCCGGGGAGCGCTGGAAACACCATATATTTT.

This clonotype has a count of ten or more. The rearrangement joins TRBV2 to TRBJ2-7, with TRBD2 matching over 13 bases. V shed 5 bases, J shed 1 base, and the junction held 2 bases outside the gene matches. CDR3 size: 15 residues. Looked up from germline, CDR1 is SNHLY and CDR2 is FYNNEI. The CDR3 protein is CASSWGLAGSYEQYF. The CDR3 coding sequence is TGTGCCAGCAGTTGGGGACTAGCGGGGTCCTACGAGCAGTACTTC.

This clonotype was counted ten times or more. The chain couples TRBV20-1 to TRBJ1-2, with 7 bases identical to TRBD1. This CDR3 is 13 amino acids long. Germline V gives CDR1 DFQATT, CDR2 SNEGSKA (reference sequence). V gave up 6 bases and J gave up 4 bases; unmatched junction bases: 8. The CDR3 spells CSAQGSWGYGYTF. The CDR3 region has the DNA TGCAGTGCACAGGGGTCTTGGGGCTATGGCTACACCTTC.

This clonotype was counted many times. DNA of the CDR3: TGTGCCAGCCAGAGAAACAGGGGGCGCGGATTTAATTCACCCCTCCACTTT. Translation gives CASQRNRGRGFNSPLHF. The genes are TRBV6-5 and TRBJ1-6; 9 bases fit TRBD1. The germline gives CDR1 MNHEY, CDR2 SVGAGI. With 8 bases clipped from V and 6 bases from J, the junction kept 14 bases outside the gene matches. CDR3 size: 17 residues.

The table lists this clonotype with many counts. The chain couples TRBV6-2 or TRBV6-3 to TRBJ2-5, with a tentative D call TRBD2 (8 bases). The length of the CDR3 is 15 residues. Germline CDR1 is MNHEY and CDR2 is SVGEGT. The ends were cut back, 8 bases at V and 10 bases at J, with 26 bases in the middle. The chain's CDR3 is CASAYPTGHGGDQYF. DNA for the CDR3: TGTGCCAGCGCCTACCCGACAGGGCACGGGGGGGACCAGTACTTC.

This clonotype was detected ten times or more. The CDR3 here is CASSDSTRGANYGYTF. The CDR3 coding sequence is TGTGCCAGCAGTGACTCGACCCGAGGTGCTAACTATGGCTACACCTTC. The chain combines TRBV6-4 with TRBJ1-2; no firm D call. Looked up from germline, CDR1 is MRHNA and CDR2 is SNTAGT. The CDR3 is 16 amino acids. The V gene lost 0 bases and the J gene lost 0 bases, with 11 bases spanning the gap.

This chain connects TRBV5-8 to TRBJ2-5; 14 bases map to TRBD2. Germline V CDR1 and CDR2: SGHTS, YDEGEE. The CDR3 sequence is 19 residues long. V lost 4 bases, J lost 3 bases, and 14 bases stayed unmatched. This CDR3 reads CASSQETSGGAGWKETQYF. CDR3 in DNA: TGTGCCAGCAGCCAAGAGACTAGCGGGGGGGCCGGATGGAAAGAGACCCAGTACTTC.

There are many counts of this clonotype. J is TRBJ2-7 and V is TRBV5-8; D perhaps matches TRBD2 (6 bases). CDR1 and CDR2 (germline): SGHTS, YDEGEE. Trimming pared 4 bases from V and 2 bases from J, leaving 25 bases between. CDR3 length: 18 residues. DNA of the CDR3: TGTGCCAGCAGCGGCTACCGGGACTGGGATGAGAGGGCCTACGAGCAGTACGTC. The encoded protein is CASSGYRDWDERAYEQYV.